The present TCR beta chain was sequenced within a study of blood T cell repertoires in COVID-19. Study summary: T cells, B-cell-depleted T cells, or PBMCs supplied cDNA or gDNA.

The V and J ends lost 4 bases and 1 base respectively, with 14 bases between them. CDR1 and CDR2 (germline): LNHDA, SQIVND (reference sequence). CDR3 length: 15 residues. Authors' methods: How many nucleated cells were present was estimated from reference gene primer amplification. Profiling relied on immunoSEQ multiplex PCR, and the TCRdb table lists in-frame clones only, not all of them. That table supplies the V and J calls and clone size; D and trimming were determined from the DNA. The data contain about 210,000 clones, roughly 80% of them singletons. The Seattle patients, enrolled during active infection, were followed longitudinally.

The chain couples TRBV19 to TRBJ2-7, with a tentative D call TRBD1 (6 bases). The receptor comes from a woman older than 75 with COVID-19, enrolled during active disease. The sample taken for sequencing was peripheral blood. The CDR3 region is CASSTWTEGSYEQYF. The CDR3 DNA reads TGTGCCAGTAGTACGTGGACAGAAGGTTCCTACGAGCAGTACTTC.